A selection of T cell receptor beta chains follows, all from one sample in a study of shared clonotypes between healthy human individuals. Only in-frame clones appear in the TCRdb table, and some are missing; sequencing was by immunoSEQ multiplex PCR. The sample records millions of clones, more than 85% being singletons. Source material: naive CD8+ T cells from PBMCs. These TCRs come from a young man in good health. Some clones in this sample may be carry-over from other donors' samples. Both conserved end residues are part of each CDR3. A D gene is named only where the DNA matches it firmly. Size is omitted from some rows. Given values are once, few, many or a class for expanded clones.

cdr3_length	clone_size	v_call	d_call	j_call	cdr3_aa	cdr3_nt
15	.	TRBV28	.	TRBJ1-5	CASSRQGSSNQPQHF	TGTGCCAGCAGTCGCCAGGGGTCTAGCAATCAGCCCCAGCATTTT
16	.	TRBV28	TRBD2	TRBJ2-2	CASVEWTSGNTGELFF	TGTGCCAGCGTGGAATGGACTAGCGGAAACACCGGGGAGCTGTTTTTT
15	.	TRBV5-4	.	TRBJ1-2	CASSASQGSLGGYTF	TGTGCCAGCAGCGCTTCACAGGGTTCCCTTGGTGGCTACACCTTC
14	once	TRBV6-6	.	TRBJ2-7	CASSYSRPAYEQYF	TGTGCCAGCAGTTACTCTCGCCCTGCCTACGAGCAGTACTTC
17	.	TRBV30	TRBD2	TRBJ2-1	CAWSAFPGLAENNEQFF	TGTGCCTGGAGTGCCTTTCCCGGACTAGCGGAGAACAATGAGCAGTTCTTC
15	.	TRBV28	.	TRBJ2-5	CASSSRQGGGETQYF	TGTGCCAGCAGTTCAAGACAGGGAGGGGGAGAGACCCAGTACTTC
13	.	TRBV6-5	.	TRBJ2-7	CASSPGGTYEQYF	TGTGCCAGCAGTCCCGGGGGTACCTACGAGCAGTACTTC
14	.	TRBV27	.	TRBJ1-1	CASRVGALNTEAFF	TGTGCCAGCAGGGTGGGGGCATTGAACACTGAAGCTTTCTTT
15	.	TRBV27	.	TRBJ2-7	CASSPIITPRYEQYF	TGTGCCAGCAGTCCCATCATCACTCCACGCTACGAGCAGTACTTC
16	.	TRBV7-9	.	TRBJ2-1	CASSPGTASSYNEQFF	TGTGCCAGCAGCCCCGGAACTGCTAGCTCCTACAATGAGCAGTTCTTC
15	once	TRBV27	.	TRBJ2-1	CASSLGPPAGNEQFF	TGTGCCAGCAGTTTGGGTCCCCCGGCAGGCAATGAGCAGTTCTTC
14	.	TRBV2	TRBD1	TRBJ1-1	CASSEPGGASEAFF	TGTGCCAGCAGTGAACCAGGGGGCGCCTCTGAAGCTTTCTTT
13	.	TRBV11-3	.	TRBJ2-7	CASSLRGANEQYF	TGTGCCAGCAGCTTGAGGGGGGCAAACGAGCAGTACTTC
17	.	TRBV4-1	TRBD2	TRBJ2-1	CASSQAKSGRSYNEQFF	TGCGCCAGCAGCCAAGCCAAAAGCGGGAGGTCCTACAATGAGCAGTTCTTC